The rows below give T cell receptor beta chains drawn from one sample of a study of blood T cell repertoires in COVID-19. Repertoires were generated with immunoSEQ multiplex PCR, while TCRdb's copy carries only in-frame clones and drops some. The repertoire holds 65,000 to 90,000 clones, with roughly nine tenths as singletons. Sequenced material: peripheral blood. The receptors stem from a man aged 50 or older with acute or convalescent COVID-19. Each CDR3 is given with its conserved first and last residue. D genes are given only for firm matches. Part of the rows lack a size; the others show once, few, many or a class for expanded clones.

d_gene: NA
v_gene: TRBV5-4
j_gene: TRBJ2-7
abundance: few
CDR3nt: TGTGCCAGCAGCTCCTGGACTGGGTACGAGCAGTACTTC
CDR3aa: CASSSWTGYEQYF

d_gene: TRBD2
v_gene: TRBV7-8
j_gene: TRBJ2-5
abundance: NA
CDR3nt: TGTGCCAGCAGCTTGTTTCCTAGCGGGAGGGAGACCCAGTACTTC
CDR3aa: CASSLFPSGRETQYF

d_gene: TRBD2
v_gene: TRBV19
j_gene: TRBJ2-5
abundance: NA
CDR3nt: TGTGCCAGTAGTATTGGGACTAGCGGGGGGCCCGGAGGGAGCCAGTACTTC
CDR3aa: CASSIGTSGGPGGSQYF

d_gene: NA
v_gene: TRBV5-4
j_gene: TRBJ1-1
abundance: NA
CDR3nt: TGTGCCAGCAGCTTGGGACAGCACATGAACACTGAAGCTTTCTTT
CDR3aa: CASSLGQHMNTEAFF

d_gene: NA
v_gene: TRBV5-6
j_gene: TRBJ1-2
abundance: NA
CDR3nt: TGTGCCAGCAGCTCGTTAGCTAACTATGGCTACACCTTC
CDR3aa: CASSSLANYGYTF

d_gene: TRBD2
v_gene: TRBV6-5
j_gene: TRBJ2-3
abundance: NA
CDR3nt: TGTGCCAGCAGGCCCTTTCGGGGGGGCACAGATACGCAGTATTTT
CDR3aa: CASRPFRGGTDTQYF

d_gene: TRBD2
v_gene: TRBV5-8
j_gene: TRBJ2-1
abundance: NA
CDR3nt: TGTGCCAGCAGCTTTTTAGCGGGGGGCCCGGGTGAGCAGTTCTTC
CDR3aa: CASSFLAGGPGEQFF

d_gene: NA
v_gene: TRBV27
j_gene: TRBJ2-2
abundance: NA
CDR3nt: TGTGCCAGCAGTTACTACAGGGGAGGAACCGGGGAGCTGTTTTTT
CDR3aa: CASSYYRGGTGELFF

d_gene: NA
v_gene: TRBV28
j_gene: TRBJ1-4
abundance: once
CDR3nt: TGTGCCAGCAGGCAACAGGGCGTAGGAAAACTGTTTTTT
CDR3aa: CASRQQGVGKLFF

d_gene: NA
v_gene: TRBV4-2
j_gene: TRBJ2-3
abundance: NA
CDR3nt: TGTGCCAGCAGCCAGGGGGCGGACTCCACAGATACGCAGTATTTT
CDR3aa: CASSQGADSTDTQYF

d_gene: TRBD1
v_gene: TRBV30
j_gene: TRBJ1-4
abundance: NA
CDR3nt: TGTGCCTGGAGTACAGGGACAGGGGGCATGTTTTTT
CDR3aa: CAWSTGTGGMFF

d_gene: NA
v_gene: TRBV6-1
j_gene: TRBJ2-1
abundance: NA
CDR3nt: TGTGCCACCAACGGAGGCTCCTACAATGAGCAGTTCTTC
CDR3aa: CATNGGSYNEQFF

d_gene: NA
v_gene: TRBV5-5
j_gene: TRBJ1-1
abundance: NA
CDR3nt: TGTGCCAGCAGCTTGGGAGGGAACACTGAAGCTTTCTTT
CDR3aa: CASSLGGNTEAFF